The next 31 T cell receptor beta chains were all read from a single sample in a study of identical twins. TCRdb analysed the 5' RACE reads with MiXCR anew, one entry per CDR3 protein. The sample has about 890,000 distinct CDR3 sequences, about 12% seen once. This sample also belongs to another study, concerning yellow fever vaccine responses in identical twins.

Sequencing was done on a sample of PBMCs. Every receptor here comes from a woman aged 18-29 years in good health.

This clonotype occurred a few times. V gene TRBV7-9 combines with J gene TRBJ1-4, with TRBD1 as a possible D gene (6 bases). Germline V CDR1 and CDR2: SEHNR, FQNEAQ (reference sequence). The CDR3 length is 13 residues. V lost 6 bases, J lost 5 bases, and 10 bases lay in between. The CDR3 region is CASRGTWNEKLFF. CDR3 DNA sequence: TGTGCCAGCAGGGGGACATGGAATGAAAAACTGTTTTTT.

V usage is TRBV20-1 and J usage is TRBJ1-6, with D perhaps TRBD1 (5 bases). This CDR3 is 16 amino acids long. CDR1 DFQATT and CDR2 SNEGSKA come from the germline V gene (reference sequence). Trimming took off 1 base at V and 6 bases at J, with 16 bases between the two ends. CDR3 residues: CSARGRTGGSNSPLHF. As DNA, the CDR3 is TGCAGTGCTAGAGGAAGGACTGGGGGGAGTAATTCACCCCTCCACTTT.

V gene TRBV12-3 or TRBV12-4 combines with J gene TRBJ2-7; D is undetermined. This CDR3 spans 13 amino acids. V was trimmed by 1 base and J by 2 bases, leaving 6 bases between them. The CDR3 DNA reads TGTGCCAGCAGTTTAGGTTCCACCTACGAGCAGTACGTC. It translates to CASSLGSTYEQYV.

The V call is TRBV7-9, the J call TRBJ2-2, with 7 nucleotides matching TRBD2. V lost 0 bases, J lost 0 bases, and 4 bases stayed unmatched. CDR1 is SEHNR, CDR2 FQNEAQ, per germline (reference sequence). This CDR3 is 17 amino acids long. This CDR3 is CASSLAGGYANTGELFF. In DNA, the CDR3 is TGTGCCAGCAGCTTAGCGGGAGGGTATGCGAACACCGGGGAGCTGTTTTTT.

The CDR3 DNA follows: TGTGCCAGCAGTTATGTAGGGGGGGGCACCGGGGAGCTGTTTTTT. This translates into CASSYVGGGTGELFF. The chain carries TRBV27 and TRBJ2-2; a possible D gene is TRBD2 (7 bases). Germline values: CDR1 MNHEY, CDR2 SMNVEV (reference sequence). V was cut by 4 bases and J by 4 bases, with 13 bases left in between. This CDR3 contains 15 residues.

The chain combines TRBV6-1 with TRBJ2-1, with D hard to call. V was shortened by 2 bases and J by 4 bases, with 15 bases between the two germline ends. Germline CDR1 and CDR2: MNHNS and SASEGT. The CDR3 sequence is 16 residues long. The CDR3 nucleotides are TGTGCCAGCAGTGAAACGAGTAGATTGGCATACAATGAGCAGTTCTTC. As protein: CASSETSRLAYNEQFF.

This chain connects TRBV27 to TRBJ1-5; possibly TRBD1 for D (5 bases). The V and J ends lost 8 bases and 2 bases respectively, with 16 bases between them. Per germline, CDR1 MNHEY and CDR2 SMNVEV (reference sequence). This CDR3 has 15 residues. The DNA of the CDR3 is TGTGCCAGCGCCCAGGGTCTTATAGGCAATCAGCCCCAGCATTTT. Amino acid sequence: CASAQGLIGNQPQHF.

The chain couples TRBV7-9 to TRBJ2-7; 8 nucleotides align to TRBD1. There are 15 residues in the CDR3. V lost 1 base, J lost 2 bases, and 4 bases stayed unmatched. Germline CDR1 reads SEHNR; CDR2 reads FQNEAQ (reference sequence). CDR3 DNA: TGTGCCAGCAGCTTAGGCAGGACAGGGCCCTACGAGCAGTACGTC. It specifies CASSLGRTGPYEQYV.

J is TRBJ2-3 and V is TRBV10-3; TRBD2 is a possible D gene (6 bases). With 2 bases removed from V and 4 bases from J, the gap between germline ends came to 7 bases. The CDR3 runs to 13 residues. CDR1 is ENHRY and CDR2 is SYGVKD in the germline V gene. In nucleotides, the CDR3 is TGTGCCATCAGTGAGACGGGAGCAGATACGCAGTATTTT. It translates to CAISETGADTQYF.

This clonotype has only a few counts. This chain uses TRBV7-9 with TRBJ2-5; possible D gene TRBD1, 5 bases. Trimming stripped 5 bases from V and 8 bases from J, with 12 bases between. This CDR3 has 12 amino acids. The germline CDR1 and CDR2 sequences are SEHNR and FQNEAQ (reference sequence). CDR3 loop: CASSLLDSTQYF. In nucleotides, the CDR3 is TGTGCCAGCAGCCTCCTCGACAGTACCCAGTACTTC.

The table lists this clonotype with many counts. This chain uses TRBV13 with TRBJ1-1; TRBD1 might be the D (5 bases). The V gene lost 5 bases and the J gene lost 1 base, with 11 bases spanning the gap. CDR1 is PRHDT, CDR2 FYEKMQ, per germline (reference sequence). The CDR3 is made up of 14 amino acids. The chain's CDR3 is CASSPPQGNTEAFF. The CDR3 DNA reads TGTGCCAGCAGCCCCCCCCAGGGGAACACTGAAGCTTTCTTT. The variable domain in full, completed from reference TRBV13 and TRBJ1-1, reads AAGVIQSPRHLIKEKRETATLKCYPIPRHDTVYWYQQGPGQDPQFLISFYEKMQSDKGSIPDRFSAQQFSDYHSELNMSSLELGDSALYFCASSPPQGNTEAFFGQGTRLTVV.

V is TRBV19 and J is TRBJ2-1, with unresolved D. The CDR3 spans 15 residues. Trimming removed 6 bases from V and 0 bases from J, with 12 bases in between. Germline CDR1 is LNHDA and CDR2 is SQIVND (reference sequence). The CDR3 DNA reads as TGTGCCAGTAGGCCCCTCGAGGTCTCCTACAATGAGCAGTTCTTC. Protein product: CASRPLEVSYNEQFF.

This chain joins TRBV6-2 or TRBV6-3 and TRBJ1-4; TRBD1 matches 7 bases. The germline V gene has CDR1 MNHEY and CDR2 SVGEGT. This CDR3 region has 19 residues. V lost 6 bases, J lost 5 bases, and 21 bases stayed unmatched. In DNA form, the CDR3 reads TGTGCCAGCAGCAATGATCCGGACAGGCTCGCCTTTGCGAATGAAAAACTGTTTTTT. Protein: CASSNDPDRLAFANEKLFF.

V gene TRBV10-1 combines with J gene TRBJ2-7, with no clear D. Germline V CDR1 and CDR2: WNHNN, SYGVQD (reference sequence). This CDR3 spans 15 amino acids. V was trimmed by 2 bases and J by 3 bases, leaving 14 bases between them. The CDR3 spells CASSEGLGSGYEQYF. The DNA for the CDR3 is TGCGCCAGCAGTGAGGGTCTAGGGTCAGGCTACGAGCAGTACTTC.

This sequence joins TRBV7-9 and TRBJ2-1, with 10 positions matching TRBD2. This CDR3 region has 16 residues. Losses at the gene ends were 1 base for V and 7 bases for J; bases not matched to a gene: 7. Per germline, CDR1 SEHNR and CDR2 FQNEAQ (reference sequence). The CDR3 region is CASSLVSSGRVNEQFF. In nucleotides, the CDR3 is TGTGCCAGCAGCTTAGTTTCTAGCGGGAGAGTAAATGAGCAGTTCTTC.

The chain joins TRBV29-1 to TRBJ1-2; D gene unclear. With 3 bases removed from V and 5 bases from J, the gap between germline ends came to 10 bases. CDR3 size: 12 residues. Germline loops: CDR1 SQVTM, CDR2 ANQGSEA. CDR3: CSVEGRLYGYTF. In nucleotides, the CDR3 is TGCAGCGTTGAGGGCCGGCTATATGGCTACACCTTC.

This clonotype was seen more than once but under ten times. The V gene is TRBV24-1, the J gene TRBJ1-2; D remains ambiguous. The CDR3 consists of 15 residues. CDR1 is KGHDR and CDR2 is SFDVKD in the germline V gene. V was clipped by 4 bases and J by 6 bases, with 17 bases between them. The CDR3 loop is CATSDRAGKEDGYTF. Written as DNA, the CDR3 is TGTGCCACCAGTGACCGCGCCGGGAAGGAAGATGGCTACACCTTC.

This clonotype came up a few times. The gene calls are TRBV10-3 and TRBJ2-3; D not resolved. The CDR3 loop spans 12 amino acids. Germline V gives CDR1 ENHRY, CDR2 SYGVKD. The V end was cut by 8 bases, the J end by 7 bases, with 13 bases between. The CDR3 spells CAIGFQTNTQYF. In nucleotides, the CDR3 is TGTGCCATCGGGTTTCAGACAAATACGCAGTATTTT.

This clonotype was seen a handful of times. This chain connects TRBV15 to TRBJ2-7, with a tentative D call TRBD1 (6 bases). Germline V CDR1 and CDR2: LNHNV, YYDKDF (reference sequence). Trimming stripped 1 base from V and 2 bases from J, with 9 bases between. CDR3 length: 14 amino acids. DNA for the CDR3: TGTGCCACCAGCAGAGCCACAGGGCCCTACGAGCAGTACTTC. It specifies CATSRATGPYEQYF.

This chain connects TRBV5-1 to TRBJ1-1, with 7 bases identical to TRBD1. The CDR3 is made up of 17 amino acids. The ends lost 4 bases at V and 0 bases at J; junction bases unmatched: 12. CDR1 is SGHRS and CDR2 is YFSETQ in the germline V gene. In nucleotides, the CDR3 is TGCGCCAGCAGCGAACGTTTAATACAGGGGATGAACACTGAAGCTTTCTTT. This encodes CASSERLIQGMNTEAFF. Drawing the rest from reference TRBV5-1 and TRBJ1-1, the complete variable domain is KAGVTQTPRYLIKTRGQQVTLSCSPISGHRSVSWYQQTPGQGLQFLFEYFSETQRNKGNFPGRFSGRQFSNSRSEMNVSTLELGDSALYLCASSERLIQGMNTEAFFGQGTRLTVV.

The rearrangement joins TRBV10-3 to TRBJ2-1; weak D call: TRBD1 (6 bases). V was shortened by 10 bases and J by 4 bases, with 14 bases between the two germline ends. This CDR3 spans 13 amino acids. CDR1 is ENHRY, CDR2 SYGVKD, per germline. In DNA, the CDR3 is TGTGCCACCGACACGGACAGATACAATGAGCAGTTCTTC. This encodes CATDTDRYNEQFF.

This clonotype was recorded a few times. The chain joins TRBV12-3 or TRBV12-4 to TRBJ2-7, with 10 bases fitting TRBD2. The length of the CDR3 is 16 residues. The J segment lost 9 bases and the V segment lost 2 bases, leaving 13 bases of the junction unmatched. CDR3 nucleotide sequence: TGTGCCAGCAGTTTACTGCCACAAACTAGCGGGGTAGGGCAGTACGTC. Its protein is CASSLLPQTSGVGQYV.

A few counts support this clonotype. DNA of the CDR3: TGTGCCAGCAGCCAGGGTGGCTACACCTTC. Protein sequence: CASSQGGYTF. The chain uses TRBV7-9 and TRBJ1-2, with D tentatively TRBD1 (5 bases). In germline, CDR1 is SEHNR, CDR2 FQNEAQ (reference sequence). The length of the CDR3 is 10 residues. Deletions cut 5 bases from V and 7 bases from J, with 5 bases between.

In this sample, this clonotype turned up many times. The rearrangement uses TRBV12-3 or TRBV12-4 and TRBJ2-2; D is unresolved. Trimming shortened V by 1 base and J by 5 bases, and 2 bases separated the two germline ends. The length of the CDR3 is 12 residues. CDR3 protein: CASSLGTGELFF. The CDR3 DNA reads TGTGCCAGCAGTTTAGGGACCGGGGAGCTGTTTTTT.

This clonotype has only a few counts. This chain connects TRBV5-1 to TRBJ1-1; 7 nucleotides line up with TRBD1. Trimming at V came to 0 bases and at J to 5 bases, leaving 10 bases not matched to a gene. CDR1 and CDR2 (germline): SGHRS, YFSETQ. This CDR3 spans 16 amino acids. DNA of the CDR3: TGCGCCAGCAGCTTGGGACTAACAGGGGTTGGAACTGAAGCTTTCTTT. Residues: CASSLGLTGVGTEAFF.

The sample holds many counts of this clonotype. This chain joins TRBV29-1 and TRBJ1-1; D perhaps matches TRBD1 (6 bases). The CDR3 covers 15 residues. The germline V and J ends were trimmed by 3 bases and 0 bases, with 14 bases remaining between them. Germline CDR1 and CDR2: SQVTM and ANQGSEA. The CDR3: CSVEGGGRLNTEAFF. The CDR3 DNA reads TGCAGCGTTGAGGGTGGGGGCAGGTTGAACACTGAAGCTTTCTTT.

This clonotype was found a few times. The chain couples TRBV20-1 to TRBJ1-2; D is perhaps TRBD1 (6 bases). V was trimmed by 2 bases and J by 8 bases, leaving 9 bases between them. The CDR3 spans 11 residues. CDR1 is DFQATT, CDR2 SNEGSKA, per germline (reference sequence). The CDR3 nucleotides are TGCAGTGCTAGAAGACAGGAGGGCTACACCTTC. It yields the protein CSARRQEGYTF.

This chain links TRBV28 with TRBJ2-1; D is possibly TRBD1 or TRBD2 (5 bases each). The CDR3 has 17 amino acids. V was shortened by 6 bases and J by 5 bases, with 23 bases between the two germline ends. CDR1 MDHEN and CDR2 SYDVKM come from the germline V gene. This CDR3 is CASRLGPTGALHNEQFF. CDR3 DNA: TGTGCCAGCAGATTAGGACCAACCGGGGCGCTGCACAATGAGCAGTTCTTC.

A few counts support this clonotype. The chain carries TRBV6-4 and TRBJ2-6, with D possibly matching TRBD1 (7 bases). Per the germline V gene, CDR1 is MRHNA and CDR2 is SNTAGT. The CDR3 length is 17 residues. The V and J ends lost 4 bases and 0 bases respectively, with 13 bases between them. DNA for the CDR3: TGTGCCAGCAGTGGGACAGGACTAACCTCTGGGGCCAACGTCCTGACTTTC. This translates into CASSGTGLTSGANVLTF.

The chain employs TRBV18 and TRBJ2-7; 8 bases match TRBD1. The CDR3 loop spans 13 amino acids. Germline values: CDR1 KGHSH, CDR2 LQKENI. The trim removed 5 bases at V and 4 bases at J, leaving 4 bases unmatched. The CDR3 loop is CASSATGGYEQYV. CDR3 nucleotides: TGTGCCAGCTCAGCTACAGGGGGTTACGAGCAGTACGTC.

A few counts support this clonotype. The chain joins TRBV11-2 to TRBJ1-3; possible D gene TRBD1, 6 bases. CDR3 length equals 17 residues. Between the trimmed V and J ends, which lost 5 bases and 0 bases, there was a span of 17 bases. Germline CDR1 is SGHAT and CDR2 is FQNNGV. The CDR3 bases are TGTGCCAGCAGCCCAGTGGGAGGGGGAGTCTCTGGAAACACCATATATTTT. Translation: CASSPVGGGVSGNTIYF.